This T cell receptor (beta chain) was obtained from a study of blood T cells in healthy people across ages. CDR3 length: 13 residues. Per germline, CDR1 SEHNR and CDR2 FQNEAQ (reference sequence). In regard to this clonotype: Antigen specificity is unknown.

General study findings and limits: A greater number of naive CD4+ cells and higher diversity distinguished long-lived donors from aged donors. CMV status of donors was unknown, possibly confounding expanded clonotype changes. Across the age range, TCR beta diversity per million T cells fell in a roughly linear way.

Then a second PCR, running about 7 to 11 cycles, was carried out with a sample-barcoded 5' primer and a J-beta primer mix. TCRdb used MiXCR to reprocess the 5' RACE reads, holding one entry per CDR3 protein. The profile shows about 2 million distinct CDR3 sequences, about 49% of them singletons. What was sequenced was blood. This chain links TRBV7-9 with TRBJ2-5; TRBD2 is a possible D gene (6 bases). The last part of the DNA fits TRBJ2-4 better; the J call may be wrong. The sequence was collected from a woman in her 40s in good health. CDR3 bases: TGTGCCAGCAGACGTATTGGAGGGGACATTCAGTACTTC. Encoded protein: CASRRIGGDIQYF.